Listed below are T cell receptor beta chains from one sample, sequenced in a study of T cell responses to AZD1222 COVID-19 vaccine. TCRdb's copy holds only in-frame clones and misses some; the assay was immunoSEQ multiplex PCR. The top ten clones hold around 1.2% of a sample with about 140,000 clones, 80% to 95% of them seen once. The sequencing here drew on peripheral blood, taken 28 days after the second AZD1222 dose. Receptors originate from an adult who received the AZD1222 COVID-19 vaccine. The conserved cysteine and the conserved F or W are not part of the CDR3 here.

j_gene | v_gene | CDR3aa
TRBJ1-3 | TRBV9 | ASSVAGEQGNTIY
TRBJ2-5 | TRBV7-3 | GMRGRETQY
TRBJ1-4 | TRBV19 | ASSIIGGREKLF
TRBJ2-1 | TRBV10-3 | AISEKRGGSYNEQF
TRBJ2-7 | TRBV7-9 | ASSQDRGFFPSSYEQY
TRBJ2-1 | TRBV9 | ASSFVDRGQLIYNEQF
TRBJ2-7 | TRBV7-9 | ASSLGGQYEQY
TRBJ1-5 | TRBV19 | ASSVGSGQGIPILGQPQH
TRBJ2-7 | TRBV27 | ASSWGEEQY
TRBJ2-6 | TRBV3-1/TRBV3-2 | ASSPLPGQTSGANVLT
TRBJ1-2 | TRBV25-1 | ASSASSTGKVGYT
TRBJ1-3 | TRBV9 | ASSVGSGAATQLSGNTIY
TRBJ1-1 | TRBV5-1 | ASSSTGGMGTEAF
TRBJ2-2 | TRBV7-9 | ASSFGTGELF
TRBJ1-2 | TRBV7-2 | ASSLGTGTGYT
TRBJ1-2 | TRBV28 | ATQRGGYT
TRBJ2-1 | TRBV5-1 | ASSLRDRGINEQF
TRBJ1-1 | TRBV4-1 | ASSQATVNTEAF
TRBJ1-2 | TRBV27 | ASSLLPLLGDDYGYT
TRBJ2-1 | TRBV10-3 | AISESGGRSPRSYNEQF
TRBJ2-1 | TRBV2 | ASRKERGGRNEQF
TRBJ2-3 | TRBV5-1 | ASSLGRGNTFTDTQY
TRBJ1-1 | TRBV6-5 | ASSYRQGISEAF
TRBJ2-2 | TRBV5-4 | ASSKQQNTGELF
TRBJ2-3 | TRBV6-6 | ASSPTGSGTDTQY
TRBJ2-3 | TRBV18 | ASSPRDGITDTQY
TRBJ2-2 | TRBV11-3 | ASSLGRGTGELF
TRBJ2-3 | TRBV9 | ASSVSPHITDTQY
TRBJ2-2 | TRBV2 | ASSEGNTGELF
TRBJ2-1 | TRBV27 | ASSLSAGGYNEQF
TRBJ1-1 | TRBV18 | ASSPLDREAF
TRBJ1-4 | TRBV5-6 | ASSSGAWEKLF
TRBJ2-7 | TRBV25-1 | ASSSGYSYEQY
TRBJ2-3 | TRBV15 | ATSRGSLADTQY
TRBJ2-5 | TRBV9 | ASSVVGETQY
TRBJ2-7 | TRBV7-9 | ASSPPDRSYEQY
TRBJ1-4 | TRBV15 | ATSRDRHSLGEKLF
TRBJ2-3 | TRBV28 | ASSFGREGLADTQY
TRBJ2-7 | TRBV6-1 | ASREPPPGVTYEQY
TRBJ1-3 | TRBV10-2 | ASRGTTTTGNTIY
TRBJ1-4 | TRBV19 | ASSARALGDEKLF